These 23 T cell receptor beta chains came from one sample sequenced in a study of T cells in Graves' hyperthyroidism and ophthalmopathy. From RNA transcripts, TCR beta CDR3 regions were amplified. The TCR CDR3 was amplified in a first-round RT-PCR using the HTBI primer set. TCRdb re-analysed the multiplex PCR reads in MiXCR, keeping a single row per CDR3 protein. The sample yields around 420,000 distinct CDR3 sequences, 15% to 19% seen once. Sequencing was done on a sample of blood. Receptors originate from a woman under 30 with Graves' hyperthyroidism.

This clonotype occurred a few times. This chain links TRBV12-3 or TRBV12-4 with TRBJ2-3, with no clear D. The CDR3 totals 16 residues. Trimming cost V 3 bases and J 2 bases, with 15 bases left between them. Written as DNA, the CDR3 is TGTGCCAGCAGTTTTCGGCGACCCTGGTACACAGATACGCAGTATTTT. Translated: CASSFRRPWYTDTQYF.

This rearrangement joins TRBV6-4 to TRBJ1-1; D is uncertain. The V gene lost 4 bases and the J gene lost 4 bases, with 10 bases spanning the gap. Germline CDR1 reads MRHNA; CDR2 reads SNTAGT. The CDR3 covers 13 residues. The CDR3 sequence is CASSVAESTEAFF. As DNA, the CDR3 is TGTGCCAGCAGTGTCGCTGAGAGCACTGAAGCTTTCTTT.

This clonotype was detected a few times. The CDR3 spells CATSDRTDTQYF. As DNA, the CDR3 is TGTGCCACCAGTGACCGCACAGATACGCAGTATTTT. The rearrangement uses TRBV24-1 and TRBJ2-3; no clear D gene. Trimming shortened V by 4 bases and J by 1 base, and 2 bases separated the two germline ends. Germline values: CDR1 KGHDR, CDR2 SFDVKD. This CDR3 has 12 amino acids.

The sample holds many counts of this clonotype. The chain uses TRBV18 and TRBJ2-5, with D unresolved. CDR1 KGHSH and CDR2 LQKENI come from the germline V gene. V was cut by 2 bases and J by 5 bases, with 6 bases left in between. The CDR3 is made up of 12 amino acids. CDR3 residues: CASSPGRETQYF. The CDR3 DNA follows: TGTGCCAGCTCACCAGGGCGCGAGACCCAGTACTTC.

There are many counts of this clonotype. This chain joins TRBV20-1 and TRBJ2-7, with 12 bases aligning to TRBD2. Germline V CDR1 and CDR2: DFQATT, SNEGSKA (reference sequence). This CDR3 has 15 residues. V gave up 3 bases and J gave up 0 bases; unmatched junction bases: 3. Here the CDR3 DNA reads TGCAGTGCTAGTACTAGCGGGAGGAGCTCCTACGAGCAGTACTTC. It specifies CSASTSGRSSYEQYF.

The sample holds a few counts of this clonotype. The chain is built from TRBV9 and TRBJ2-2; 7 nucleotides match TRBD2. The germline V gene encodes CDR1 SGDLS and CDR2 YYNGEE. The V gene end was trimmed by 4 bases and the J gene end by 6 bases; junction bases not matched to a gene: 6. The CDR3 is made up of 14 amino acids. The CDR3 DNA sequence: TGTGCCAGCAGCATAGACAGCGGGGCCGGGGAGCTGTTTTTT. Translated: CASSIDSGAGELFF.

This clonotype was seen many times. The chain joins TRBV6-2 or TRBV6-3 to TRBJ2-1; D tentatively fits TRBD1 or TRBD2 (5 bases each). V was clipped by 6 bases and J by 5 bases, with 23 bases between them. Germline CDR1 reads MNHEY; CDR2 reads SVGEGT. The CDR3 consists of 17 residues. The CDR3: CASRHRDGLINHNEQFF. The CDR3 nucleotides read TGTGCCAGCAGGCACCGGGACGGATTAATAAATCACAATGAGCAGTTCTTC.

This clonotype was detected only a few times. V usage is TRBV5-1 and J usage is TRBJ2-5; D perhaps matches TRBD2 (5 bases). Trimming removed 7 bases at V and 1 base at J, with 11 bases between. The CDR3 spans 13 residues. The germline V gene encodes CDR1 SGHRS and CDR2 YFSETQ. The CDR3 DNA sequence: TGCGCCAGCTATTTACGGGGCCAAGAGACCCAGTACTTC. Translation gives CASYLRGQETQYF. Supplemented by reference TRBV5-1 and TRBJ2-5, the full variable domain reads KAGVTQTPRYLIKTRGQQVTLSCSPISGHRSVSWYQQTPGQGLQFLFEYFSETQRNKGNFPGRFSGRQFSNSRSEMNVSTLELGDSALYLCASYLRGQETQYFGPGTRLLVL.

This clonotype was counted at least ten times. The chain is built from TRBV11-2 and TRBJ1-4; 7 bases fit TRBD1. V lost 1 base, J lost 8 bases, and 4 bases stayed unmatched. The CDR3 loop spans 14 amino acids. CDR1 is SGHAT, CDR2 FQNNGV, per germline. DNA for the CDR3: TGTGCCAGCAGCTTAGGGACAGGAGGCGAAAAACTGTTTTTT. Amino acid sequence: CASSLGTGGEKLFF.

The chain combines TRBV20-1 with TRBJ1-3; D unclear. Trimming took 7 bases from V and 2 from J, leaving 9 bases between them. CDR3 length: 12 residues. Germline V gene sequence: CDR1 DFQATT, CDR2 SNEGSKA (reference sequence). CDR3 DNA sequence: TGCAGTGTCGACTCAACTGGAAACACCATATATTTT. It encodes CSVDSTGNTIYF.

V and J are TRBV27 and TRBJ2-1, with TRBD2 matching over 9 bases. Germline V gene data show CDR1 as MNHEY and CDR2 as SMNVEV (reference sequence). V shed 1 base, J shed 0 bases, and the junction held 13 bases outside the gene matches. The CDR3 sequence is 20 residues long. CDR3 coding DNA: TGTGCCAGCAGTTTATTCCCTGGTAGGCGGGAGGGGGGCTCCTACAATGAGCAGTTCTTC. It translates to CASSLFPGRREGGSYNEQFF.

This clonotype showed up many times. This sequence joins TRBV5-1 and TRBJ1-1; D gene uncertain. Trimming pared 0 bases from V and 0 bases from J, leaving 12 bases between. Germline V gene sequence: CDR1 SGHRS, CDR2 YFSETQ. The CDR3 has 16 residues. This CDR3 is CASSLAADTMNTEAFF. The CDR3 region has the DNA TGCGCCAGCAGCTTGGCGGCAGACACCATGAACACTGAAGCTTTCTTT.

This clonotype was seen ten or more times. This sequence joins TRBV6-1 and TRBJ1-4; TRBD1 matches at 8 bases. The V segment lost 10 bases and the J segment 6 bases; nucleotides outside the gene matches: 7. CDR3 length: 13 residues. Germline V lookup: CDR1 MNHNS, CDR2 SASEGT. CDR3 DNA: TGTGCCACCTCAGGGGGCATAGATGAAAAACTGTTTTTT. Protein: CATSGGIDEKLFF.

This clonotype has only a few counts. CDR3 DNA sequence: TGTGCCAGCAGCGGCAGATTAGGCCCCCTCAATGAGCAGTTCTTC. Translating it yields CASSGRLGPLNEQFF. The gene calls are TRBV7-9 and TRBJ2-1; no firm D call. V gave up 5 bases and J gave up 6 bases, with 17 bases separating them. Germline-derived CDR1 and CDR2 are SEHNR and FQNEAQ (reference sequence). This CDR3 region has 15 residues.

The chain carries TRBV10-3 and TRBJ2-3, with TRBD2 matching 7 bases. CDR3 length: 19 amino acids. Germline loops: CDR1 ENHRY, CDR2 SYGVKD. V dropped 1 base and J dropped 3; count of bases not matched to a gene: 16. The CDR3 DNA follows: TGTGCCATCAGTGAGTTCGGATCGGCTAGCGGAGGTGGGACAGATACGCAGTATTTT. Translated, it gives CAISEFGSASGGGTDTQYF.

This clonotype occurred a few times. This chain links TRBV4-1 with TRBJ2-3, with 9 bases matching TRBD1. V dropped 1 base and J dropped 2; count of bases not matched to a gene: 10. CDR1 MGHRA and CDR2 YSYEKL come from the germline V gene. CDR3 length: 18 amino acids. The CDR3 protein is CASSQVYRDRATTDTQYF. The CDR3 DNA reads TGCGCCAGCAGCCAAGTATATCGGGACAGGGCTACCACAGATACGCAGTATTTT.

This chain links TRBV3-1 with TRBJ2-1, with 8 bases that match TRBD2. Germline CDR1 LGHDT, CDR2 YNNKEL (reference sequence). This CDR3 comprises 14 residues. With 5 bases clipped from V and 7 bases from J, the junction kept 7 bases outside the gene matches. CDR3 coding DNA: TGTGCCAGCAGCGACGTCGGGGGGGCGAATGAGCAGTTCTTC. Translation: CASSDVGGANEQFF.

This clonotype was seen at least ten times. The V call is TRBV5-1, the J call TRBJ2-1, with 14 positions matching TRBD2. The CDR3 has 15 residues. V was clipped by 3 bases and J by 10 bases; unmatched bases: 6. Germline lookup yields CDR1 SGHRS and CDR2 YFSETQ. In DNA, the CDR3 is TGCGCCAGCAGCTCGGGACTAGCGGGAGTTCAGGAGCAGTTCTTC. It is translated as CASSSGLAGVQEQFF.

The table lists this clonotype with many counts. The V call is TRBV7-2, the J call TRBJ2-7; D gene ambiguous. Between the trimmed V and J ends, which lost 5 bases and 0 bases, there was a span of 14 bases. The CDR3 consists of 15 residues. Germline V CDR1 and CDR2: SGHTA, FQGNSA. The CDR3 DNA reads TGTGCCAGCAGCGCCTCGTCTGGCAGCTCCTACGAGCAGTACTTC. Translating it yields CASSASSGSSYEQYF.

This clonotype was counted only a few times. This chain links TRBV20-1 with TRBJ1-5; D is possibly TRBD1 (6 bases). The V end was cut by 4 bases, the J end by 5 bases, with 12 bases between. The germline V gene has CDR1 DFQATT and CDR2 SNEGSKA (reference sequence). The CDR3 runs to 13 residues. CDR3 region: CSAKAGVYQPQHF. DNA for the CDR3: TGCAGTGCTAAAGCAGGGGTGTATCAGCCCCAGCATTTT.

Regarding this clonotype: No conserved phenylalanine or tryptophan ends this CDR3, so it is likely a read error. The V call is TRBV11-2, the J call TRBJ2-7; 8 nucleotides agree with TRBD2. From germline, CDR1 is SGHAT and CDR2 FQNNGV. The CDR3 has 15 residues. With 1 base clipped from V and 3 bases from J, the junction kept 5 bases outside the gene matches. In DNA, the CDR3 is TGTGCCAGCAGCTTAGGGGCCGGGGGGGACTACGAGCAGTACCTC. This sequence encodes CASSLGAGGDYEQYL.

The chain links TRBV9 to TRBJ1-6, with D perhaps TRBD1 (6 bases). Per the germline V gene, CDR1 is SGDLS and CDR2 is YYNGEE. Between the trimmed V and J ends, which lost 0 bases and 5 bases, there was a span of 6 bases. CDR3 length equals 14 residues. Written as DNA, the CDR3 is TGTGCCAGCAGCGTAGGGACAGATAATTCACCCCTCCACTTT. Amino acids: CASSVGTDNSPLHF.

As for this clonotype: A much larger clonotype is one base distant, so this may be a read error. This sequence joins TRBV7-3 and TRBJ2-1; 7 bases match TRBD2. In germline, CDR1 is SGHTA, CDR2 FQGTGA. The CDR3 has 17 amino acids. The CDR3 region is CAGSLPGLPSSYNEQFF. The CDR3 nucleotides are TGTGCCGGCAGCTTACCGGGACTACCGAGCTCCTACAATGAGCAGTTCTTC.